This paragraph covers one TCR beta chain sequence. Its antigen remains unidentified. The data originate from a study of cytomegalovirus exposure and HLA in healthy donors. CDR1 is SGHRS, CDR2 YFSETQ, per germline. The CDR3 spans 15 residues. V gave up 4 bases and J gave up 0 bases; unmatched junction bases: 5. Study-wide points: Associated with cytomegalovirus, according to the listing, were 150 to 200 TCR beta chains.

PCR used 60 Vbeta primers and 13 Jbeta primers. Clones were sequenced by immunoSEQ multiplex PCR, and TCRdb holds only the in-frame ones, with some missing. The sample shows 150,000 to 200,000 clones, around 77% of them seen only once. Sequenced input: PBMCs. The V call is TRBV5-1, the J call TRBJ2-3; 7 bases map to TRBD2. This clonotype was sampled from a man aged 40-49 years in good health and CMV-seronegative. CDR3 sequence reads: CASSGSGASTDTQYF. The CDR3 DNA follows: TGCGCCAGCAGCGGAAGCGGGGCTAGCACAGATACGCAGTATTTT. The variable domain in full, completed from reference TRBV5-1 and TRBJ2-3, reads KAGVTQTPRYLIKTRGQQVTLSCSPISGHRSVSWYQQTPGQGLQFLFEYFSETQRNKGNFPGRFSGRQFSNSRSEMNVSTLELGDSALYLCASSGSGASTDTQYFGPGTRLTVL.